This T cell receptor beta chain emerged from a study of control samples from healthy donors and cancer patients. Only in-frame clones appear in the TCRdb table, and some are missing; sequencing was by immunoSEQ multiplex PCR. The sample consists of over 100,000 clones, around 90% of them appearing once. Germline-derived CDR1 and CDR2 are SGHRS and YFSETQ. The J segment lost 2 bases and the V segment lost 4 bases, leaving 1 base of the junction unmatched. The CDR3 contains 15 residues. With regard to this clone: The same CDR3 also results from other DNA sequences found in this sample.

This rearrangement joins TRBV5-1 to TRBJ2-5; 14 nucleotides match TRBD2. This sequence was found in a man aged 18-30 years in good health. Sequenced sample: blood. This CDR3 is CASSGLAGGQETQYF. CDR3 nucleotides: TGCGCCAGCAGCGGACTAGCGGGGGGACAAGAGACCCAGTACTTC.